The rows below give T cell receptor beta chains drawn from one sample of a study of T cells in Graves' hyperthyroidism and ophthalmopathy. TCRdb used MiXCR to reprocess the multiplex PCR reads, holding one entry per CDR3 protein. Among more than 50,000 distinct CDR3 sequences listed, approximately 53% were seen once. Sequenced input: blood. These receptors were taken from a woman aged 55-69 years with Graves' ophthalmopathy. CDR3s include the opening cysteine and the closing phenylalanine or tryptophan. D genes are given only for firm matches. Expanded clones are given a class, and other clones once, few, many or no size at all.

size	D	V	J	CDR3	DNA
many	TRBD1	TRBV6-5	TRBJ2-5	CASSYLGTEQETQYF	TGTGCCAGCAGTTACTTGGGGACAGAACAAGAGACCCAGTACTTC
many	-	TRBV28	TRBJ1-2	CASREPTANYGYTF	TGTGCCAGCAGAGAACCGACAGCTAACTATGGCTACACCTTC
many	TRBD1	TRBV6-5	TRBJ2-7	CASSYSRDRGFNEQYF	TGTGCCAGCAGTTACTCCCGGGACAGGGGTTTTAACGAGCAGTACTTC
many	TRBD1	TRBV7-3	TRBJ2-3	CASSLDRGTDTQYF	TGTGCCAGCAGCTTGGACAGGGGAACAGATACGCAGTATTTT
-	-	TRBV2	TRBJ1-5	CASSEARGHSNQPQHF	TGTGCCAGCAGTGAAGCGCGGGGCCATAGCAATCAGCCCCAGCATTTT
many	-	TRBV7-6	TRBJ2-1	CASSLTASYNEQFF	TGTGCCAGCAGCTTAACGGCTTCCTACAATGAGCAGTTCTTC
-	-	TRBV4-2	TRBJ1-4	CASSNSGGLDEKLFF	TGTGCCAGCAGCAATAGCGGGGGGCTAGATGAAAAACTGTTTTTT
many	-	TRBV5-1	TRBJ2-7	CASSRRDSYLGEQYF	TGCGCCAGCAGCCGGAGGGACTCCTACCTGGGAGAGCAGTACTTC
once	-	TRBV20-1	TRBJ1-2	CSARGLRGYTF	TGCAGTGCTAGAGGACTACGGGGCTACACCTTC
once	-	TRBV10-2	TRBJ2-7	CASSDRASYEQYF	TGCGCCAGCAGTGACAGGGCCTCCTACGAGCAGTACTTC
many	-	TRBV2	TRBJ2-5	CASGPSVIETQYF	TGTGCCAGCGGTCCTAGCGTTATAGAGACCCAGTACTTC